This is a list of T cell receptor beta chains from one sample in a study of cytomegalovirus exposure and HLA in healthy donors. Repertoires were generated with immunoSEQ multiplex PCR, while TCRdb's copy carries only in-frame clones and drops some. The listing records approximately 50,000 clones. The specimen sequenced was PBMCs. The receptors were sampled from a male donor in good health and CMV-seronegative. Both conserved end residues are part of each CDR3. Each record gives: V gene, D gene, J gene, CDR3 protein, CDR3 DNA. The D gene is left open where the match is weak.

V: TRBV11-1
D: -
J: TRBJ1-1
CDR3: CASSLPGQPRGEAFF
DNA: TGTGCCAGCAGCTTACCCGGACAGCCAAGGGGTGAAGCTTTCTTT

V: TRBV30
D: -
J: TRBJ1-1
CDR3: CAWSRNDFEAFF
DNA: TGTGCCTGGTCTAGGAACGATTTCGAAGCTTTCTTT

V: TRBV14
D: TRBD2
J: TRBJ2-1
CDR3: CASSLIAGSYNEQFF
DNA: TGTGCCAGCAGTTTGATAGCGGGCTCCTACAATGAGCAGTTCTTC

V: TRBV11-1
D: -
J: TRBJ2-5
CDR3: CASSLDSGLETQYF
DNA: TGTGCCAGCAGCTTGGACTCAGGTTTAGAGACCCAGTACTTC

V: TRBV6-5
D: -
J: TRBJ2-7
CDR3: CASSLRAAYEQYF
DNA: TGTGCCAGCAGTCTCCGTGCAGCCTACGAGCAGTACTTC

V: TRBV5-6
D: -
J: TRBJ2-5
CDR3: CASSLSGGWGEETQYF
DNA: TGTGCCAGCAGCCTCTCGGGGGGCTGGGGGGAAGAGACCCAGTACTTC

V: TRBV6-1
D: -
J: TRBJ1-6
CDR3: CASSEVAVYSYNSPLHF
DNA: TGTGCCAGCAGTGAAGTGGCAGTTTACTCCTATAATTCACCCCTCCACTTT

V: TRBV30
D: -
J: TRBJ2-1
CDR3: CAWRRTGNEQFF
DNA: TGTGCCTGGAGGAGGACGGGGAATGAGCAGTTCTTC

V: TRBV7-3
D: -
J: TRBJ2-3
CDR3: CASSLSSLLTDTQYF
DNA: TGTGCCAGCAGCTTAAGTTCCCTCCTCACAGATACGCAGTATTTT

V: TRBV6-6
D: TRBD1
J: TRBJ2-5
CDR3: CASSSHRTGQETQYF
DNA: TGTGCCAGCAGTTCTCATCGGACAGGGCAAGAGACCCAGTACTTC

V: TRBV7-6
D: -
J: TRBJ1-3
CDR3: CASSLGAGNTIYF
DNA: TGTGCCAGCAGCTTAGGCGCTGGAAACACCATATATTTT

V: TRBV4-1
D: -
J: TRBJ2-7
CDR3: CASSQESAYEQYF
DNA: TGCGCCAGCAGCCAAGAGTCCGCCTACGAGCAGTACTTC

V: TRBV6-1
D: TRBD1
J: TRBJ1-5
CDR3: CASRTGDQPQHF
DNA: TGTGCCAGCAGGACAGGGGATCAGCCCCAGCATTTT

V: TRBV25-1
D: TRBD1
J: TRBJ2-5
CDR3: CATDSGQGSQETQYF
DNA: TGTGCCACCGATAGTGGACAGGGGTCCCAAGAGACCCAGTACTTC

V: TRBV7-3
D: -
J: TRBJ2-7
CDR3: CASSLAGGGGEQYF
DNA: TGTGCCAGCAGCCTGGCAGGGGGCGGGGGCGAGCAGTACTTC

V: TRBV5-6
D: -
J: TRBJ1-6
CDR3: CASSRRAHYNSPLHF
DNA: TGTGCCAGCAGCCGGAGGGCCCACTATAATTCACCCCTCCACTTT

V: TRBV30
D: -
J: TRBJ1-2
CDR3: CAWSVLAYGYTF
DNA: TGTGCCTGGAGTGTACTAGCCTATGGCTACACCTTC

V: TRBV14
D: TRBD1
J: TRBJ1-2
CDR3: CASSATGYSGYTF
DNA: TGTGCCAGCAGCGCGACAGGGTACAGCGGCTACACCTTC

V: TRBV30
D: -
J: TRBJ1-5
CDR3: CAWSVSSVNQPQHF
DNA: TGTGCCTGGAGTGTATCGTCCGTCAATCAGCCCCAGCATTTT

V: TRBV5-1
D: -
J: TRBJ2-5
CDR3: CASSLARETQYF
DNA: TGCGCCAGCAGCTTGGCCAGGGAGACCCAGTACTTC

V: TRBV5-5
D: -
J: TRBJ2-5
CDR3: CASSLGTLQETQYF
DNA: TGTGCCAGCAGCCTCGGGACACTCCAAGAGACCCAGTACTTC

V: TRBV27
D: -
J: TRBJ1-2
CDR3: CASSLSPRNPDGYTF
DNA: TGTGCCAGCAGTTTATCGCCCAGGAACCCCGATGGCTACACCTTC

V: TRBV4-1
D: -
J: TRBJ2-7
CDR3: CASSQESYSTYEQYF
DNA: TGCGCCAGCAGCCAAGAGAGTTACAGCACCTACGAGCAGTACTTC

V: TRBV6-5
D: -
J: TRBJ1-2
CDR3: CASTGGHLYGYTF
DNA: TGTGCCAGCACGGGAGGACACCTCTATGGCTACACCTTC

V: TRBV5-1
D: TRBD1
J: TRBJ1-1
CDR3: CASSGDRTMNTKAFF
DNA: TGCGCCAGCAGCGGGGACAGGACCATGAACACTAAAGCTTTCTTT

V: TRBV27
D: TRBD1
J: TRBJ1-1
CDR3: CASSLDRGRTEAFF
DNA: TGTGCCAGCAGTTTGGACAGGGGGCGAACTGAAGCTTTCTTT

V: TRBV6-5
D: -
J: TRBJ2-5
CDR3: CASSYSGGGETQYF
DNA: TGTGCCAGCAGTTACAGTGGGGGCGGGGAGACCCAGTACTTC

V: TRBV30
D: TRBD1
J: TRBJ1-4
CDR3: CAWSDGRGPKKLFF
DNA: TGTGCCTGGAGTGACGGCAGGGGGCCGAAAAAACTGTTTTTT

V: TRBV6-5
D: TRBD1
J: TRBJ1-1
CDR3: CASTSQGGNTEAFF
DNA: TGTGCCAGCACCTCCCAGGGGGGAAACACTGAAGCTTTCTTT